This TCR beta chain was identified during a study of human T cells and chemical hapten exposure. TCRdb fed the RACE reads into MiXCR, producing one record per CDR3 protein. This sample has hundreds of thousands of distinct CDR3 sequences, with nearly 6.5% found just once. Regarding time point: patch test 2, 6 weeks after DPC sensitization. The treatment here: therapeutic diphenylcyclopropenone sensitization with weekly scalp DPC. This clonotype was seen more than once but under ten times. Germline CDR1 is SGHNT and CDR2 is YYREEE (reference sequence). CDR3 length: 15 residues. The V end lost 0 bases, the J end lost 8 bases, and 14 bases lay between the germline ends.

This TCR was recovered from a woman under 30 with alopecia areata. Some clones in this sample may be carry-over from other donors' samples. Specimen: whole blood, collected in connection with sensitization to the hapten diphenylcyclopropenone (DPC). This chain uses TRBV5-4 with TRBJ1-4; tentative D call: TRBD1 (6 bases). The CDR3 is CASSLGGGRSEKLFF. The CDR3 DNA reads as TGTGCCAGCAGCTTGGGAGGGGGGAGGAGCGAAAAACTGTTTTTT.